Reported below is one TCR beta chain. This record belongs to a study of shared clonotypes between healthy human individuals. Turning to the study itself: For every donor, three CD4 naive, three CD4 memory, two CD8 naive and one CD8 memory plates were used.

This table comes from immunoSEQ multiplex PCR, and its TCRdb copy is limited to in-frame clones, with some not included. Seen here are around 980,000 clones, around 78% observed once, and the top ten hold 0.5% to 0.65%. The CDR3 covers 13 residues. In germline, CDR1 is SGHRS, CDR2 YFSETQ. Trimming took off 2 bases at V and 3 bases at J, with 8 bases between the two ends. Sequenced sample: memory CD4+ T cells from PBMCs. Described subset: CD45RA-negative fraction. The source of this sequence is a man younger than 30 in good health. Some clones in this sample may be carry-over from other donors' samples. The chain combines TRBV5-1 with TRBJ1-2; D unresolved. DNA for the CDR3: TGCGCCAGCAGCTTCGGTAGTTACTATGGCTACACCTTC. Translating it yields CASSFGSYYGYTF.